This T cell receptor (beta chain) was found in a study of shared clonotypes between healthy human individuals. A remark on this clone: Antigen: not known.

Study outcomes and limitations: Shared across a few donors were roughly 4.8% of the naive CD4 clonotypes.

The data were produced by immunoSEQ multiplex PCR, yet TCRdb's version contains in-frame clones alone and is incomplete. The sample has about 1 million clones; under 80% are singletons. The germline V gene has CDR1 SEHNR and CDR2 FQNEAQ (reference sequence). CDR3 length equals 13 residues. Trimming removed 5 bases from V and 12 bases from J; junction bases left unmatched: 3. This TCR derives from a man between 18 and 35 years old in good health. The sample was memory CD4+ T cells sorted from blood. Subset defined: CD45RA-negative fraction. The J gene is TRBJ2-1, the V gene TRBV7-9; 14 bases agree with TRBD2. The CDR3 loop is CASSTTSGGVQFF. CDR3 bases: TGTGCCAGCAGCACGACTAGCGGGGGGGTGCAGTTCTTC. Together with reference TRBV7-9 and TRBJ2-1, the CDR3 gives the full variable domain: DTGVSQNPRHKITKRGQNVTFRCDPISEHNRLYWYRQTLGQGPEFLTYFQNEAQLEKSRLLSDRFSAERPKGSFSTLEIQRTEQGDSAMYLCASSTTSGGVQFFGPGTRLTVL.